A single sample gave rise to the 12 T cell receptor beta chains below, sequenced in a study of shared clonotypes between healthy human individuals. CD45RO-negative, CCR7-selected cells formed the naive CD8 fraction, which excluded terminally differentiated effector memory CD45RA+ cells. This table comes from immunoSEQ multiplex PCR, and its TCRdb copy is limited to in-frame clones, with some not included. The data contain about 2 million clones, approximately 94% of them seen just once; the ten biggest clones take up roughly 1.2%. Sequencing was carried out using naive CD8+ T cells sorted from blood. The receptors originated from a man between 18 and 29 years old in good health.

The chain is built from TRBV9 and TRBJ1-1; D gene ambiguous. The CDR3 sequence is 15 residues long. Between the trimmed V and J ends, which lost 0 bases and 0 bases, there was a span of 9 bases. Germline V gives CDR1 SGDLS, CDR2 YYNGEE. The CDR3 protein is CASSVGEALNTEAFF. CDR3 nucleotides: TGTGCCAGCAGCGTAGGGGAAGCTCTGAACACTGAAGCTTTCTTT.

With respect to this clone: The sample has other DNA sequences that encode this CDR3 too. V and J are TRBV15 and TRBJ2-7, with a possible D match to TRBD1 (6 bases). V was pared by 1 base and J by 2 bases, with 9 bases between. Germline V gene lookup returns CDR1 LNHNV and CDR2 YYDKDF (reference sequence). The CDR3 extends over 14 amino acids. CDR3 sequence reads: CATSRGAGAYEQYF. The CDR3 DNA sequence: TGTGCCACCAGCAGAGGGGCAGGGGCCTACGAGCAGTACTTC.

CDR3 sequence reads: CASNLPGVETEAFF. The DNA for the CDR3 is TGTGCCAGCAACCTACCAGGGGTAGAGACTGAAGCTTTCTTT. The genes are TRBV25-1 and TRBJ1-1, with a possible D match to TRBD1 (6 bases). The length of the CDR3 is 14 residues. Germline V gives CDR1 MGHDK, CDR2 SYGVNS. With 7 bases removed from V and 5 bases from J, the gap between germline ends came to 17 bases. The full variable domain, its missing parts supplied by reference TRBV25-1 and TRBJ1-1, is EADIYQTPRYLVIGTGKKITLECSQTMGHDKMYWYQQDPGMELHLIHYSYGVNSTEKGDLSSESTVSRIRTEHFPLTLESARPSHTSQYLCASNLPGVETEAFFGQGTRLTVV.

In its sample, this clone was seen once. This rearrangement joins TRBV7-9 to TRBJ2-5; D not resolved. V was clipped by 3 bases and J by 5 bases, with 7 bases between them. The CDR3 extends over 12 amino acids. Germline assignment: CDR1 SEHNR and CDR2 FQNEAQ (reference sequence). The CDR3 bases are TGTGCCAGCAGCTTTTCGTGGGAGACCCAGTACTTC. It encodes CASSFSWETQYF. The full variable domain, in which reference TRBV7-9 and TRBJ2-5 provide the parts outside the CDR3, is DTGVSQNPRHKITKRGQNVTFRCDPISEHNRLYWYRQTLGQGPEFLTYFQNEAQLEKSRLLSDRFSAERPKGSFSTLEIQRTEQGDSAMYLCASSFSWETQYFGPGTRLLVL.

The chain is built from TRBV15 and TRBJ2-1; D is unclear. The CDR3 totals 14 residues. The germline V and J ends were trimmed by 3 bases and 5 bases, with 11 bases remaining between them. Germline V CDR1 and CDR2: LNHNV, YYDKDF (reference sequence). The CDR3 sequence: CATSSAVGDNEQFF. Written as DNA, the CDR3 is TGTGCCACCAGCAGTGCAGTGGGTGACAATGAGCAGTTCTTC.

The rearrangement joins TRBV7-6 to TRBJ2-7; perhaps TRBD2 as D (6 bases). Per germline, CDR1 SGHVS and CDR2 FNYEAQ. With 5 bases removed from V and 1 base from J, the gap between germline ends came to 27 bases. The CDR3 totals 19 residues. CDR3 coding DNA: TGTGCCAGCAGCCCCATGGGGCGGGACTCACGGATGCTTTCCTACGAGCAGTACTTC. Translation gives CASSPMGRDSRMLSYEQYF.

The chain couples TRBV11-1 to TRBJ2-5; no firm D call. The CDR3 sequence is 12 residues long. V was trimmed by 1 base and J by 9 bases, leaving 9 bases between them. Germline values: CDR1 SGHAT, CDR2 FQDESV (reference sequence). The CDR3 DNA is TGTGCCAGCAGCTTAGATATTGAGGCCCAGTACTTC. Translating gives CASSLDIEAQYF.

This clone was counted only a few times. The CDR3: CASSIRDSNQPQHF. CDR3 nucleotide sequence: TGTGCCAGCAGCATACGGGATAGCAATCAGCCCCAGCATTTT. This chain uses TRBV27 with TRBJ1-5, with D hard to call. V lost 6 bases to trimming and J lost 0 bases, with 9 bases between them. The CDR3 spans 14 residues. Germline V gives CDR1 MNHEY, CDR2 SMNVEV (reference sequence).

This clone appeared a single time. The gene calls are TRBV4-1 and TRBJ2-3; the D gene is possibly TRBD2 (5 bases). Germline CDR1 reads MGHRA; CDR2 reads YSYEKL. Deletions cut 0 bases from V and 1 base from J, with 17 bases between. This CDR3 is 18 amino acids long. This chain's CDR3 is CASSQDAPGSLGTDTQYF. DNA of the CDR3: TGCGCCAGCAGCCAAGATGCTCCGGGAAGCCTGGGCACAGATACGCAGTATTTT.

The rearrangement uses TRBV27 and TRBJ2-3; unclear D gene. This CDR3 has 15 amino acids. V was shortened by 8 bases and J by 6 bases, with 21 bases between the two germline ends. Germline CDR1 and CDR2: MNHEY and SMNVEV (reference sequence). The CDR3 spells CASSGEVGRLDTQYF. The CDR3 nucleotides are TGTGCCAGCTCCGGCGAGGTCGGACGATTGGATACGCAGTATTTT.

The CDR3: CASSFGSGELFF. DNA of the CDR3: TGTGCCAGCAGCTTTGGATCCGGGGAGCTGTTTTTT. The chain joins TRBV13 to TRBJ2-2, with unresolved D. Germline lookup yields CDR1 PRHDT and CDR2 FYEKMQ (reference sequence). The CDR3 spans 12 residues. Deletions cut 3 bases from V and 6 bases from J, with 5 bases between.

The V and J genes are TRBV2 and TRBJ1-5, with 8 bases lining up with TRBD1. The germline V gene has CDR1 SNHLY and CDR2 FYNNEI. CDR3 length equals 16 residues. The V and J ends lost 8 bases and 3 bases, in that order; junction bases with no gene match: 12. The CDR3 reads CASGGQGLRNNQPQHF. The CDR3 DNA is TGTGCCAGCGGCGGACAGGGACTTCGGAACAATCAGCCCCAGCATTTT.